These T cell receptor beta chains were read from a single sample in a study of spatial heterogeneity in lung cancer. TCRdb processed the 5' RACE reads anew with MiXCR; each CDR3 protein has one entry. Among 15,000 to 20,000 distinct CDR3 sequences, 6.5% were seen once, and the ten largest hold over 3.5%. The sample was lung tumor tissue, taken at surgery. The receptors here all came from a female donor with early-stage non-small cell lung cancer. Both conserved end residues are part of each CDR3. The order of the fields is D gene, V gene, CDR3 protein. The D gene is left open where the match is weak.

>.|TRBV7-2
CASSRGRQSTQYF
>.|TRBV5-1
CASTSFGTNTGELFF
>.|TRBV7-2
CASSPGPGLYEQYF
>.|TRBV3-1
CASSQDPGQFYEQYF
>.|TRBV2
CASSPQLYEQYF
>.|TRBV20-1
CSARTEDTQYF
>TRBD2|TRBV19
CASSTPTSGRRYGKNIQYF
>TRBD2|TRBV12-3/TRBV12-4
CASSLRSSGGGELFF
>TRBD1|TRBV5-4
CASSLDRGRSPLHF
>.|TRBV28
CASRHSTGELFF
>.|TRBV29-1
CSACQRPTDTQYF
>TRBD1|TRBV28
CASSADRTRTEAFF
>TRBD1|TRBV20-1
CSAALGQGPRPQHF
>.|TRBV2
CASMRTGNYEQYF
>.|TRBV12-3/TRBV12-4
CASSLRGPGSPLHF
>.|TRBV20-1
CSASNNYGYTF
>TRBD1|TRBV20-1
CSAGKRTGGNTIYF
>.|TRBV28
CASSFGGSYEQYF
>TRBD2|TRBV6-6
CASSYGGRVHEQYF
>TRBD1|TRBV6-5
CASREPTGGLAEAFF
>TRBD2|TRBV29-1
CSVGLTPGGTSTDTLYF
>.|TRBV15
CATSREGRAVETQYF
>.|TRBV28
CASRSPMNTEAFF
>.|TRBV7-2
CASSPRGSNIQETQYF
>.|TRBV30
CAWSVSRAGGVYMNTEAFF
>.|TRBV6-1
CASSEGLVDTQYF
>TRBD1|TRBV6-2/TRBV6-3
CASSFGTGNIQYF
>.|TRBV19
CASQTGSIYGYTF
>.|TRBV27
CASSFWGADTEAFF
>.|TRBV13
CASSYRKFPETQYF
>TRBD2|TRBV4-3
CASSSQLAGIWGTDTQYF
>.|TRBV28
CASSLPGTAGEKLFF
>.|TRBV5-1
CASGTGQQETQYF
>.|TRBV6-6
CASSRDSTDTQYF
>TRBD1|TRBV28
CASSLLTGVPTF
>.|TRBV7-8
CASSLGRDRTNYGYTF
>TRBD1|TRBV29-1
CSGRQGQDEQYF
>.|TRBV20-1
CSASRGRLGNQPQHF
>TRBD1|TRBV28
CASRTGGPIKEKLFF
>TRBD2|TRBV29-1
CSVWGLAGRYEQYF
>.|TRBV6-5
CASSYRDSGNTIYF
>.|TRBV29-1
CSVSQRDGSDGYTF
>TRBD1|TRBV4-3
CASSLAGTATGELFF
>.|TRBV6-2/TRBV6-3
CASSYTLWGTNEQYF
>TRBD2|TRBV15
CATSRSGLAGVSSEQFF
>.|TRBV9
CASSVGPPPGELFF
>.|TRBV6-5
CASSTGYESYNEQFF
>TRBD2|TRBV6-2/TRBV6-3
CASSRASGSHEQYF
>.|TRBV5-5
CASRSYLEEAFF
>TRBD2|TRBV20-1
CSATLAGVDTGELFF
>TRBD2|TRBV5-1
CASSTGTSWDTQYF